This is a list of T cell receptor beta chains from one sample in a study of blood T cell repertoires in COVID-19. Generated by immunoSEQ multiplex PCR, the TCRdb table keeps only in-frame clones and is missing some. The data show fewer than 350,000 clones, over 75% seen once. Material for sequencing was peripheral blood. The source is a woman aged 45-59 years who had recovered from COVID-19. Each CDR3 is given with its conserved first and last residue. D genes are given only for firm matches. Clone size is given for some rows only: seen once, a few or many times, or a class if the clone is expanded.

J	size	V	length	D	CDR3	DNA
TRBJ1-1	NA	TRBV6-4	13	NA	CASSREMNTEAFF	TGTGCCAGCAGTAGGGAGATGAACACTGAAGCTTTCTTT
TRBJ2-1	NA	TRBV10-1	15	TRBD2	CASSTGLAGGDEQFF	TGCGCCAGCAGTACCGGTCTAGCGGGGGGGGATGAGCAGTTCTTC
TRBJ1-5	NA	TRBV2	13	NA	CASGRGEGQPQHF	TGTGCCAGCGGGAGGGGGGAAGGGCAGCCCCAGCATTTT
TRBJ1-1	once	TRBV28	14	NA	CASRIPGGHTEAFF	TGTGCCAGCAGGATTCCCGGGGGACACACTGAAGCTTTCTTT
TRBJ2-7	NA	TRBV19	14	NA	CASSQNRESYEQYF	TGTGCCAGTAGCCAAAACCGGGAATCCTACGAGCAGTACTTC
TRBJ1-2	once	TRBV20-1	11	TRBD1	CSRTGNYGYTF	TGCAGCAGGACAGGGAATTATGGCTACACCTTC
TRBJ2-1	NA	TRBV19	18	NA	CASRIGSGSPVTYNEQFF	TGTGCCAGTAGGATTGGGAGTGGAAGCCCCGTGACCTACAATGAGCAGTTCTTC
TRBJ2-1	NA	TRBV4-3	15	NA	CASSQEMGPYNEQFF	TGCGCCAGCAGCCAAGAGATGGGCCCCTACAATGAGCAGTTCTTC
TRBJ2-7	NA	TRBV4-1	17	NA	CASSQDVIWVRSYEQYF	TGCGCCAGCAGCCAAGATGTGATTTGGGTGAGGTCCTACGAGCAGTACTTC
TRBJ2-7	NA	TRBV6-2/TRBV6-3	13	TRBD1	CASSTGVTYEQYF	TGTGCCAGCAGCACAGGGGTGACCTACGAGCAGTACTTC
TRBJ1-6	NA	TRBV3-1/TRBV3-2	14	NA	CASSPRGGEEALHF	TGTGCCAGCAGCCCCCGGGGAGGGGAGGAGGCCCTCCACTTT
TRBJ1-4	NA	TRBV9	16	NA	CASSVGGAGWSEKLFF	TGTGCCAGCAGCGTAGGAGGTGCAGGGTGGAGCGAAAAACTGTTTTTT
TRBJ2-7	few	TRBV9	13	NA	CASSAQSSYEQYF	TGTGCCAGCAGCGCACAGAGCTCCTACGAGCAGTACTTC
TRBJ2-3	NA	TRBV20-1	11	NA	CSAAAVDTQYF	TGCAGTGCAGCAGCGGTTGATACGCAGTATTTT
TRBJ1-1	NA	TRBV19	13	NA	CASISDRRTEAFF	TGTGCCAGTATATCCGACAGACGGACTGAAGCTTTCTTT
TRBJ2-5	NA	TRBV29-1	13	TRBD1	CSVGQGNGETQYF	TGCAGCGTTGGACAGGGTAACGGTGAGACCCAGTACTTC
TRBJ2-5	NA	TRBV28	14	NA	CASRQGVAVETQYF	TGTGCCAGCAGACAAGGGGTAGCCGTGGAGACCCAGTACTTC
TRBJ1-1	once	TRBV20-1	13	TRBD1	CSAGGQGSTEAFF	TGCAGTGCTGGTGGACAGGGGAGCACTGAAGCTTTCTTT
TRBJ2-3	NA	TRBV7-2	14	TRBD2	CASSVAGGLDTQYF	TGTGCCAGCAGCGTAGCGGGAGGGTTAGATACGCAGTATTTT
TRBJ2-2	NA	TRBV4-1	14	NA	CASSPRDPPGELFF	TGCGCCAGCAGCCCTAGAGACCCGCCCGGGGAGCTGTTTTTT
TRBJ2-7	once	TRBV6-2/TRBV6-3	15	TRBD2	CASSPLAGGISEQYF	TGTGCCAGCAGCCCCCTAGCGGGGGGGATCAGCGAGCAGTACTTC
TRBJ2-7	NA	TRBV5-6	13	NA	CASSFPGPGEQYF	TGTGCCAGCAGCTTCCCAGGGCCGGGCGAGCAGTACTTC
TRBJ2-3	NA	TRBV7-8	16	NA	CASSLVTGGDTDTQYF	TGTGCCAGCAGCTTAGTCACAGGGGGGGACACAGATACGCAGTATTTT
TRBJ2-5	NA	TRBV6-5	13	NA	CASSPQRKETQYF	TGTGCCAGCAGTCCTCAGCGAAAAGAGACCCAGTACTTC
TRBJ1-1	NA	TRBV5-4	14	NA	CASSLESTQGKAFF	TGTGCCAGCAGCTTGGAATCCACACAGGGAAAAGCTTTCTTT
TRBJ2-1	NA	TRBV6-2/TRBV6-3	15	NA	CASSYLQSSRNEQFF	TGTGCCAGCAGTTACCTCCAGTCTAGCAGAAATGAGCAGTTCTTC
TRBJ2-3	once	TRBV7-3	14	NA	CASSFSGPTDTQYF	TGTGCCAGCAGCTTTAGCGGCCCCACAGATACGCAGTATTTT
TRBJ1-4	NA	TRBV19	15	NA	CASSTTGTPNEKLFF	TGTGCCAGTAGTACCACCGGGACTCCGAATGAAAAACTGTTTTTT
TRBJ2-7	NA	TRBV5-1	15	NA	CASTSRLGSSYEQYF	TGCGCCAGCACCTCCCGACTGGGGAGCTCCTACGAGCAGTACTTC
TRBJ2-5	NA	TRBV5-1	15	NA	CASSLVGGETETQYF	TGCGCCAGCAGCTTGGTAGGAGGAGAAACCGAGACCCAGTACTTC
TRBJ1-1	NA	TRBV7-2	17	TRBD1	CASSPPGDRGPNTEAFF	TGTGCCAGCAGCCCACCAGGGGACAGGGGACCGAACACTGAAGCTTTCTTT
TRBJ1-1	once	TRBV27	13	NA	CASSTGMTVLAFF	TGTGCCAGCAGCACCGGAATGACAGTTTTAGCTTTCTTT
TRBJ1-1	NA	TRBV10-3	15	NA	CAISESRSVSTEAFF	TGTGCCATCAGTGAGTCGAGGAGTGTCAGCACTGAAGCTTTCTTT
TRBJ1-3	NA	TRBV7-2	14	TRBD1	CASRPTGAGNTIYF	TGTGCCAGCAGACCTACAGGGGCTGGAAACACCATATATTTT
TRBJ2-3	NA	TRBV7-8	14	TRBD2	CASSPGGGTDTQYF	TGTGCCAGCAGCCCGGGAGGGGGCACAGATACGCAGTATTTT
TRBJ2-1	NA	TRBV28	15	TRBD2	CASSRAGARDNEQFF	TGTGCCAGCAGTCGAGCGGGAGCTCGCGACAATGAGCAGTTCTTC
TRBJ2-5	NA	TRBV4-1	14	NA	CASSQVRRQETQYF	TGCGCCAGCAGCCAAGTTCGGAGACAAGAGACCCAGTACTTC
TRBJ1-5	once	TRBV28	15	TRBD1	CASSTGTGGNQPQHF	TGTGCCAGCAGTACCGGGACAGGAGGCAATCAGCCCCAGCATTTT
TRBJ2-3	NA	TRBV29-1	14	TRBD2	CSVLGAGDVDTQYF	TGCAGCGTTCTAGGAGCGGGAGATGTAGATACGCAGTATTTT
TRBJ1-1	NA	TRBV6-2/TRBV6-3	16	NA	CASSPETLAENTEAFF	TGTGCCAGCAGCCCGGAAACCCTAGCGGAGAACACTGAAGCTTTCTTT
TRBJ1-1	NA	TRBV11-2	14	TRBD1	CASSVSQGGNEAFF	TGTGCCAGCAGCGTATCACAGGGGGGGAATGAAGCTTTCTTT
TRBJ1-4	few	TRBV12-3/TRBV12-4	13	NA	CASSFRGNEKLFF	TGTGCCAGCAGTTTCCGAGGGAATGAAAAACTGTTTTTT
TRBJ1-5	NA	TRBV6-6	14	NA	CATGGFYSNQPQHF	TGTGCCACGGGAGGGTTTTATAGCAATCAGCCCCAGCATTTT
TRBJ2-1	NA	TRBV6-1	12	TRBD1	CASSESRDRQFF	TGTGCCAGCAGTGAAAGCCGGGACAGGCAGTTCTTC
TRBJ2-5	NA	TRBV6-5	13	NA	CASRTGIQETQYF	TGTGCCAGCAGAACAGGGATTCAAGAGACCCAGTACTTC
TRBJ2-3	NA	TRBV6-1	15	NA	CASSETRASTDTQYF	TGTGCCAGCAGTGAAACACGTGCTAGCACAGATACGCAGTATTTT
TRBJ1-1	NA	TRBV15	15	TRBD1	CATSRSDRDSTEAFF	TGTGCCACCAGCAGATCTGACAGGGATAGCACTGAAGCTTTCTTT
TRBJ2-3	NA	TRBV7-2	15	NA	CASSIQTSGTDTQYF	TGTGCCAGCAGCATCCAAACATCCGGCACAGATACGCAGTATTTT
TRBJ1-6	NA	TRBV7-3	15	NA	CASSVNAGANSPLHF	TGTGCCAGCAGCGTCAACGCAGGCGCCAATTCACCCCTCCACTTT
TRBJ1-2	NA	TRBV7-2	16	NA	CASSPGGGPRNYGYTF	TGTGCCAGCAGTCCAGGCGGGGGCCCTAGGAACTATGGCTACACCTTC
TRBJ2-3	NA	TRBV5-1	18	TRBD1	CASSLEGTGGIFTDTQYF	TGCGCCAGCAGCTTGGAAGGGACAGGGGGCATATTCACAGATACGCAGTATTTT
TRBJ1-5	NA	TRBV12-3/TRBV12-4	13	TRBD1	CASSQGQGGPQHF	TGTGCCAGCAGCCAGGGACAGGGAGGGCCCCAGCATTTT
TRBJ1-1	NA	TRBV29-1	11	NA	CSAIVNTEAFF	TGCAGCGCCATAGTGAACACTGAAGCTTTCTTT
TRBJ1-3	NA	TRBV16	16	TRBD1	CASSQDRVISGNTIYF	TGTGCCAGCAGCCAGGACAGGGTAATCTCTGGAAACACCATATATTTT
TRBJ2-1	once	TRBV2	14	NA	CASSSKGVINEQFF	TGTGCCAGCAGTTCAAAAGGAGTTATAAATGAGCAGTTCTTC
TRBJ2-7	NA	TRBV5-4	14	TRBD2	CASSSGEGSYEQYF	TGTGCCAGCAGCTCTGGGGAGGGGTCCTACGAGCAGTACTTC
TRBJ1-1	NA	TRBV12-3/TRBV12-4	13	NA	CASSSGMNTEAFF	TGTGCCAGCAGTTCAGGGATGAACACTGAAGCTTTCTTT